The subject of this entry is one T cell receptor beta chain. The table lists this clonotype with a count of one. The antigen this receptor binds is unknown. Nothing much larger sits one base from this clone, and base qualities are not available. Evidence from one read is weak. This record belongs to a study of vaccination and CD4 T cells after COVID-19 (dated by TCRdb to 2021 to 2024). A note on the overall study: Every convalescent patient had a positive nasal swab PCR test for SARS-CoV-2, with mild disease in several patients and severe disease in one. Post-vaccine blood samples were obtained a median of around 67 days after the second vaccine dose, with a range of roughly 13 to 250 days. The spike-specific CD4+ TCR repertoire was compared before and after mRNA vaccination in ten to eleven COVID-19 convalescent patients and a few infection-naive healthy vaccine recipients. The cultures were stimulated with overlapping spike peptide pools from SARS-CoV-2 and from the common cold coronaviruses HCoV-NL63, HCoV-OC43 and HCoV-229E. Control cultures used a CEFX viral epitope pool as positive control, an HIV-1 Nef peptide pool as negative control, or no peptide. In the convalescent cohort there were six males and four females, among whom were two Hispanic individuals, seven Caucasians, two Asians and one multiracial person. Post-COVID blood samples from convalescent patients were collected a median of roughly 100 days after diagnosis, with a range of roughly 35 to 180 days. Two doses of either the Pfizer-BioNTech BNT162b2 vaccine (n=8) or the Moderna mRNA-1273 vaccine (n=2) were administered to participants. Broader findings and caveats from the paper: Although the median number of SARS-CoV-2-reactive clonotypes went up from 20 to 25 after infection to approximately 40 after vaccination, the increase was not significant. The number of convalescent patients in the study was relatively small, and the study did not examine early timepoints following natural infection. In convalescent patients, a median around 90% of post-vaccine SARS-CoV-2-reactive clones were detected only after vaccination, suggesting vaccine-specific priming. In convalescent patients, nearly all vaccine-specific clones (304 of 307) were found to be mono-reactive for SARS-CoV-2 spike rather than cross-reactive with common cold coronaviruses.

The library came from PCR. TCR sequencing of DNA from cultured CD4+ T cells used the Oncomine TCR Beta short-read assay at the Johns Hopkins FTIC core. The QIAamp micro DNA kit was used to extract genomic DNA from the cultured CD4+ T cells. Oncomine TCR Beta libraries from cultured CD4+ T cells were pooled with unique dual indexes and sequenced on an Illumina iSeq 100. In the paper's pipeline: Non-productive sequences were removed, and CDR3s that did not start with C, did not end with F or W, or were shorter than 7 amino acids were discarded. Antigen-specific clonotypes were identified using the MANAFEST web application through comparison of peptide-stimulated wells with reference and other culture wells. To be called positive, a clone needed an FDR below 0.05, an odds ratio above 5, and a productive frequency above 0.1% in at least two of three replicate wells. A clonotype counted as cross-reactive if it showed significant expansion both in the SARS-CoV-2 spike wells and in at least one common cold coronavirus spike condition. Levenshtein distances (stringdist) and unrooted phylogenetic trees (ape) in R version 3.6.1 were used to assess CDR3 homology. TCRdb passed the public sequencing reads through fastp at Q25 and MiXCR, retaining productive beta sequences. Each CDR3 protein gets just one entry, which takes the most common genes and DNA from the rows behind it. TCRdb, rather than the study authors, made the V and J calls. The sample contains 11,000 or so distinct CDR3 sequences, around 40% of them found a single time. The ten most abundant clones make up 36% of the sample.

In the paper's terms, the treatment or condition label means: roughly 11-day PBMC culture with coronavirus spike peptide pools or control peptides (ViraFEST assay). To expand antigen-specific T cells with peptide pools and then pick out the expanded clonotypes through TCR sequencing, the study relied on the ViraFEST assay. Positive SARS-CoV-2 PCR tests in the convalescent patients dated from March to December 2020, before Alpha, Beta and Delta variants emerged in the United States. Approximately 2.1 million PBMCs per well were cultured in IMDM with approximately 5% human AB serum and 8 to 10 IU/ml IL-2, plus 10 ug/ml peptide pools. Half of the culture medium was replaced with fresh IL-2-containing medium on days 3 and 7. After around 10 days of culture, CD4+ T cells were isolated by negative selection with the EasySep CD4+ T cell isolation kit. Ficoll-Paque Plus gradient centrifugation was used to isolate PBMCs from whole blood, and the isolated PBMCs were then either used fresh or cryopreserved at -140C. In general, triplicate wells were set up for every culture condition.

At the junction V is shortened by 4 bases and J by 1 base, with 23 bases in between. The CDR3 goes from the cysteine to the phenylalanine over 18 residues. This entry keeps only the CDR3 DNA: 54 bases, framed from base 1. The germline V gene encodes CDR1 SGHDN and CDR2 FVKESK. The rearranged segments are TRBV14 and TRBJ2-7; the D gene is perhaps TRBD2, on 6 matching bases. The sequence came from a human donor who had recovered from COVID-19. The material sequenced was CD4+ T cells from blood, cultured in vitro. The CDR3 protein: CASSPPRRGRGGSYEQYF. The DNA sequence follows: TGTGCCAGCAGCCCCCCCCGGCGTGGGCGGGGTGGGTCCTACGAGCAGTACTTC.